This T cell receptor (beta chain) emerged from a study of CD8 T cells in Susac syndrome. RNA was extracted with the RNeasy kit, and a quantity of about 0.45 to 1 ug was reverse transcribed using random hexamers. TCRdb reprocessed the immunoSEQ multiplex PCR reads with MiXCR, giving one entry per CDR3 protein. This table holds around 130,000 distinct CDR3 sequences, roughly 89% found once. This CDR3 has 13 residues. CDR1 and CDR2 (germline): MNHEY, SMNVEV (reference sequence). The J segment lost 5 bases and the V segment lost 4 bases, leaving 4 bases of the junction unmatched. The specimen sequenced was CD8+ T cells from PBMCs. The receptor's source is a human donor with multiple sclerosis. The chain employs TRBV27 and TRBJ1-1, with TRBD1 matching 7 bases. In DNA form, the CDR3 reads TGTGCCAGCAGTTATCAGGGGGGAACTGAAGCTTTCTTT. Translation gives CASSYQGGTEAFF.